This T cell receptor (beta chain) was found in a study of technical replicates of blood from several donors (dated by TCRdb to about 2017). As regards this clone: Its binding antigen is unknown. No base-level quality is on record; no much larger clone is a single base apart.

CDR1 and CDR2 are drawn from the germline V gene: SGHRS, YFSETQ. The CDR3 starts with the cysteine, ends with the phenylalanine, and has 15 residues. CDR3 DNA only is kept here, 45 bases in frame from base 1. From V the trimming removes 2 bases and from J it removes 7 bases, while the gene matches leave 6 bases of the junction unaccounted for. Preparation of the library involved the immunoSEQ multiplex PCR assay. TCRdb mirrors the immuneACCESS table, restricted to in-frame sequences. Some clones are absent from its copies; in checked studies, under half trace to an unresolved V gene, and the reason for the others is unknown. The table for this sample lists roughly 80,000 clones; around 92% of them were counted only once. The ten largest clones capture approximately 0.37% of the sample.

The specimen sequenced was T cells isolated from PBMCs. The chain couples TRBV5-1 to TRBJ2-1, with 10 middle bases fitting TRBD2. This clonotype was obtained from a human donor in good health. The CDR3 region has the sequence CASSLPSGSLNEQFF. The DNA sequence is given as TGCGCCAGCAGCTTACCTAGCGGGAGTTTGAATGAGCAGTTCTTC. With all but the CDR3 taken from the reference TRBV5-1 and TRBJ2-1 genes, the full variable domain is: KAGVTQTPRYLIKTRGQQVTLSCSPISGHRSVSWYQQTPGQGLQFLFEYFSETQRNKGNFPGRFSGRQFSNSRSEMNVSTLELGDSALYLCASSLPSGSLNEQFFGPGTRLTVL.